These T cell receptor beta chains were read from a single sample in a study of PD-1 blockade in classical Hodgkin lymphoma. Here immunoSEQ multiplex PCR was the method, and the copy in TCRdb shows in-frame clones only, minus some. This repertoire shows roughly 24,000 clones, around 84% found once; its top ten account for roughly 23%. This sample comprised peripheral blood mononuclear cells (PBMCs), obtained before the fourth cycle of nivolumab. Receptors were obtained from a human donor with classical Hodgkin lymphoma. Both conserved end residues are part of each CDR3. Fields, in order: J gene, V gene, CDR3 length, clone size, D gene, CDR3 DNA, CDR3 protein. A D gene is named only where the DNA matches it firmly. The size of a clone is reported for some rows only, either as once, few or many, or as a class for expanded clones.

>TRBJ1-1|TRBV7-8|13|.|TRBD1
TGTGCCAGCAGTCAGGACAGGGACACTGAAGCTTTCTTT
CASSQDRDTEAFF
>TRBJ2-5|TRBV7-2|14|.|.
TGTGCCAGCAGTTCGACCTGGGCCGGAGAGACCCAGTACTTC
CASSSTWAGETQYF
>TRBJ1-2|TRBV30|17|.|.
TGTGCCTGGAGCCACGGTACCAACAGGAAAGCTAACTATGGCTACACCTTC
CAWSHGTNRKANYGYTF
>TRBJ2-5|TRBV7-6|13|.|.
TGTGCCAGCAGTATGGGGAGGCAAGAGACCCAGTACTTC
CASSMGRQETQYF
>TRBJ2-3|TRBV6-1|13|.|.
TGTGCCAGCAGTGGGGGACTTCCAGATACGCAGTATTTT
CASSGGLPDTQYF
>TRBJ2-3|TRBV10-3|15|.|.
TGTGCCATCAGTGAGCCGTCCGGTCACAGTCAGACGCAGTATTTT
CAISEPSGHSQTQYF
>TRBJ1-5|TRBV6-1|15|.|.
TGTGCCAGCAGTGAAGCAGGAGGGGACAATCAGCCCCAGCATTTT
CASSEAGGDNQPQHF
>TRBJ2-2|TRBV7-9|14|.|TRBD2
TGTGCCAGCAGCCCCGGCGGGAGAAGCGGGGAGCTGTTTTTT
CASSPGGRSGELFF
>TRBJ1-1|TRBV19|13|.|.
TGTGCCAGTAGTATAGAGCTGGGGGCTGAAGCTTTCTTT
CASSIELGAEAFF
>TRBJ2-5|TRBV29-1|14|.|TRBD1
TGCAGCGTTACCGGACAGGGGGTGACGGAGACCCAGTACTTC
CSVTGQGVTETQYF
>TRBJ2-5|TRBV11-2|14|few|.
TGTGCCAGCAGCTTAATGGGGGCAGGAGAGACCCAGTACTTC
CASSLMGAGETQYF
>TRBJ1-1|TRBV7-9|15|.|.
TGTGCCAGCAGCTCCAAGCTGGGGGAGAGCACTGAAGCTTTCTTT
CASSSKLGESTEAFF
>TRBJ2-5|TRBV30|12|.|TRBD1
TGTGCCTTTGGACAGGGGGCAGAGACCCAGTACTTC
CAFGQGAETQYF
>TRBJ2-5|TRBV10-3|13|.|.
TGTGCCATCAGTGAGGGACTCACGGAGACCCAGTACTTC
CAISEGLTETQYF
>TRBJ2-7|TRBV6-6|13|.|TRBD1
TGTGCCAGCACTAAAGGGGGCACCTACGAGCAGTACTTC
CASTKGGTYEQYF
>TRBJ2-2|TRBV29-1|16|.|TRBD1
TGCAGCGTTTTCTCCGGGACAGGGGGCTACACCGGGGAGCTGTTTTTT
CSVFSGTGGYTGELFF
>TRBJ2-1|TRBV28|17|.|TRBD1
TGTGCCAGCAGACAGAAATGGGGGGGGACAGGGAAGAATGAGCAGTTCTTC
CASRQKWGGTGKNEQFF
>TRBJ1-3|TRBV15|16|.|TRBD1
TGTGCCACCACTCCGGACAGGGCGATTTCTGGAAACACCATATATTTT
CATTPDRAISGNTIYF